This T cell receptor beta chain emerged from a study of T cells expressing NK-cell markers. Points from the study as a whole: Evidence did not settle whether expanded NKG2C+ T cell clones targeted HCMV.

Per germline, CDR1 SEHNR and CDR2 FQNEAQ (reference sequence). The CDR3 consists of 16 residues. In regard to this clonotype: Its specificity is unknown.

TCRdb processed the 5' RACE reads again and assigns one entry to each CDR3 protein, with no DNA. This sample's table has fewer than 550,000 distinct CDR3 sequences. The chain recombines TRBV7-9 with TRBJ2-5; as DNA is missing, the TRBD2 call by TCRdb cannot be tested. The source is a woman between 45 and 60 years old in good health. Material: blood T cells: a sorted CD56 or NKG2C T cell subset, CD4+ or CD8+ T cells, or bulk PBMC T cells (not recorded which). CDR3 sequence reads: CASSLDAGLARETQYF.